This T cell receptor beta chain was obtained from a study of CXCR3-negative and CXCR3-positive naive CD8 T cells. Study outcomes and limitations: Naive cells that were CXCR3-positive had more hydrophobic TRB CDR3s (compared with CXCR3-negative naive cells).

From germline, CDR1 is LNHDA and CDR2 SQIVND (reference sequence). The length of the CDR3 is 15 residues. To note about this clonotype: Its antigen is still unknown.

5' RACE with UMI labels generated the TRB cDNA libraries. TCRdb reprocessed the 5' RACE reads and keeps a single row for each CDR3 protein, giving no DNA. The sample's table shows about 120,000 distinct CDR3 sequences. The receptor comes from a human donor in good health. Some clones in this sample may be carry-over from other donors' samples. The V call is TRBV19, the J call TRBJ2-4; TCRdb's D call, TRBD1, is unchecked because there is no DNA. The sequenced sample consisted of naive CXCR3+ CD8+ T cells from blood. Subset here: CD45RO-CCR7+CD27+CD95- naive CD8+ T cells expressing CXCR3 (TNR3+). The chain's CDR3 is CAPTSIPGAKNIQYF.